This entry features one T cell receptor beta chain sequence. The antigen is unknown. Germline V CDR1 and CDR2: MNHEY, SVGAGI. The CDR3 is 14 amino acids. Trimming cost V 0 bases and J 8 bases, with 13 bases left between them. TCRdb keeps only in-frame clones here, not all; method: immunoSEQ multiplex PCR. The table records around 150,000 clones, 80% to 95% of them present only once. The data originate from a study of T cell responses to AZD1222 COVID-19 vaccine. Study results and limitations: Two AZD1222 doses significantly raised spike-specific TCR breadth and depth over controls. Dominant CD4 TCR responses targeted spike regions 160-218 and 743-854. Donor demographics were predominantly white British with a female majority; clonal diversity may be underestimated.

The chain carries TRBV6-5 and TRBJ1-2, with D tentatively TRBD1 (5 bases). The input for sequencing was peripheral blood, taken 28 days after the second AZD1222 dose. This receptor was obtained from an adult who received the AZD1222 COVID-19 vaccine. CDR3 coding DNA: TGTGCCAGCAGTTACTCGGGTAGGGGCAAGGGCTACACCTTC. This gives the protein CASSYSGRGKGYTF.